Below are 27 T cell receptor beta chains sequenced from a single sample in a study of long-term antiretroviral therapy in people with HIV. immunoSEQ v3.0 was run at survey level. TCRdb's table, derived via immunoSEQ multiplex PCR, lists solely in-frame clones and lacks some. Counted here are approximately 30,000 clones, over 70% occurring once; the ten biggest clones make up over 9%. The input for sequencing was unsorted PBMCs, taken 2.7 to 2.9 years after starting antiretroviral therapy. The receptors come from a young man with HIV.

The rearrangement joins TRBV7-9 to TRBJ1-5, with D possibly being TRBD1 (6 bases). The CDR3 extends over 14 amino acids. CDR1 and CDR2 from the germline V gene are SEHNR and FQNEAQ (reference sequence). Trimming took 2 bases from V and 7 from J, leaving 12 bases between them. The CDR3 reads CASSLIGGGQPQHF. CDR3 nucleotide sequence: TGTGCCAGCAGCTTAATCGGGGGCGGGCAGCCCCAGCATTTT.

The genes are TRBV15 and TRBJ1-1; no definite D call. Germline CDR1 is LNHNV and CDR2 is YYDKDF (reference sequence). This CDR3 has 13 residues. V was clipped by 7 bases and J by 0 bases, with 9 bases between them. This CDR3 is CATTEGMNTEAFF. In DNA form, the CDR3 reads TGTGCCACCACCGAGGGCATGAACACTGAAGCTTTCTTT.

The V call is TRBV6-5, the J call TRBJ2-7; the match to TRBD1 covers 7 bases. Germline V gene sequence: CDR1 MNHEY, CDR2 SVGAGI. J gave up 6 bases and V 1 base, and 9 bases lay outside the gene matches. The CDR3 totals 15 residues. The CDR3 here is CASSYLGGRSSEQYF. In DNA form, the CDR3 reads TGTGCCAGCAGTTACTTAGGGGGCCGATCGAGCGAGCAGTACTTC.

The chain has TRBV19 and TRBJ2-7; 8 bases are a match to TRBD2. Germline trimming cut 3 bases from V and 2 bases from J; bases unmatched to any gene: 3. The CDR3 extends over 14 amino acids. Germline V gene data show CDR1 as LNHDA and CDR2 as SQIVND (reference sequence). CDR3 sequence: CASSMSSGTYEQYF. The CDR3 DNA follows: TGTGCCAGTAGTATGAGTAGCGGGACCTACGAGCAGTACTTC.

The chain recombines TRBV6-1 with TRBJ2-7, with TRBD1 matching 9 bases. The CDR3 is made up of 14 amino acids. Trimming at V came to 6 bases and at J to 2 bases, leaving 5 bases not matched to a gene. The V gene's germline CDR1 is MNHNS and CDR2 SASEGT. DNA for the CDR3: TGTGCCAGCAGGGACTGGACAGGGGCCTACGAGCAGTACTTC. Amino acids: CASRDWTGAYEQYF.

This chain links TRBV19 with TRBJ1-5; D remains ambiguous. The CDR3 has 15 amino acids. Germline V CDR1 and CDR2: LNHDA, SQIVND (reference sequence). V lost 10 bases to trimming and J lost 4 bases, with 20 bases between them. The CDR3 DNA sequence: TGTGCCACCTCTCTTGAGGGCAGAAGTAATCAGCCCCAGCATTTT. Amino acids: CATSLEGRSNQPQHF.

Written as DNA, the CDR3 is TGTGCCAGCAAGTCTATGCAGGGTTTATCCTACGAGCAGTACTTC. It translates to CASKSMQGLSYEQYF. The chain combines TRBV2 with TRBJ2-7; D may be TRBD1 (5 bases). Trimming cost V 7 bases and J 1 base, with 17 bases left between them. The CDR3 contains 15 residues. In germline, CDR1 is SNHLY, CDR2 FYNNEI.

The CDR3 coding sequence is TGTGCCAGCAGCAGCCTCGGGGTGAACACCGGGGAGCTGTTTTTT. Encoded protein: CASSSLGVNTGELFF. This chain connects TRBV9 to TRBJ2-2, with a possible D match to TRBD2 (5 bases). The V gene's germline CDR1 is SGDLS and CDR2 YYNGEE. V was trimmed by 4 bases and J by 1 base, leaving 11 bases between them. This CDR3 is built from 15 residues.

CDR3 region: CASSLAGTGYEQYF. Here the CDR3 DNA reads TGCGCCAGCAGCTTGGCCGGGACAGGGTACGAGCAGTACTTC. This chain links TRBV5-1 with TRBJ2-7; 9 bases match TRBD1. The CDR3 totals 14 residues. V lost 0 bases to trimming and J lost 4 bases; unmatched junction nucleotides: 2. Germline CDR1 is SGHRS and CDR2 is YFSETQ.

This clone showed up just a few times. The chain is built from TRBV11-2 and TRBJ2-7; D remains ambiguous. Germline V gene data show CDR1 as SGHAT and CDR2 as FQNNGV. V shed 1 base and J shed 5 bases, with 3 bases lying between them. The CDR3 is made up of 11 amino acids. In DNA form, the CDR3 reads TGTGCCAGCAGCTTAGGGAACGAGCAGTACTTC. It is translated as CASSLGNEQYF.

CDR3 loop: CASRLKREGRYEQYF. In nucleotides, the CDR3 is TGCGCCAGCAGACTAAAGCGGGAGGGAAGGTACGAGCAGTACTTC. This chain joins TRBV10-2 and TRBJ2-7; 10 nucleotides agree with TRBD2. Trimming took 6 bases from V and 4 from J; bases not matched to a gene: 9. Germline V lookup: CDR1 WSHSY, CDR2 SAAADI. CDR3 length equals 15 residues.

CDR3 region: CSALLGDTQYF. The CDR3 nucleotides are TGCAGTGCTTTACTAGGAGATACGCAGTATTTT. The chain employs TRBV20-1 and TRBJ2-3; weak D call: TRBD2 (5 bases). This CDR3 comprises 11 residues. Deletions cut 5 bases from V and 5 bases from J, with 8 bases between. Germline CDR1 DFQATT, CDR2 SNEGSKA (reference sequence).

This chain connects TRBV7-9 to TRBJ2-7, with TRBD1 matching over 11 bases. Trimming removed 5 bases from V and 6 bases from J; junction bases left unmatched: 6. There are 14 residues in the CDR3. CDR1 is SEHNR, CDR2 FQNEAQ, per germline (reference sequence). The CDR3 loop is CASSMPDRGPEQYF. The CDR3 DNA reads TGTGCCAGCAGCATGCCGGACAGGGGGCCCGAGCAGTACTTC.

V and J are TRBV5-1 and TRBJ2-1, with TRBD2 matching 8 bases. Germline V lookup: CDR1 SGHRS, CDR2 YFSETQ. The CDR3 is 15 residues long. With V trimmed by 1 base and J by 2 bases, 2 bases remained unmatched. The CDR3 loop is CASSLQGLAYNEQFF. Here the CDR3 DNA reads TGCGCCAGCAGCTTGCAGGGACTAGCCTACAATGAGCAGTTCTTC.

The V gene is TRBV28, the J gene TRBJ1-2, with no clear D. This CDR3 has 11 amino acids. Looked up from germline, CDR1 is MDHEN and CDR2 is SYDVKM. The V gene lost 6 bases and the J gene lost 9 bases, with 11 bases spanning the gap. The CDR3 DNA sequence: TGTGCCAGCAGAGGCGGTGGGAGCTACACCTTC. This sequence encodes CASRGGGSYTF.

The chain couples TRBV30 to TRBJ2-1; D is perhaps TRBD2 (5 bases). V lost 0 bases, J lost 9 bases, and 6 bases lay in between. The CDR3 has 11 residues. Germline lookup yields CDR1 GTSNPN and CDR2 SVGIG (reference sequence). CDR3 protein: CAWSVRGEQFF. In DNA, the CDR3 is TGTGCCTGGAGTGTACGGGGTGAGCAGTTCTTC.

The chain combines TRBV19 with TRBJ2-1, with 11 bases fitting TRBD1. The CDR3 extends over 15 amino acids. The J segment lost 8 bases and the V segment lost 6 bases, leaving 9 bases of the junction unmatched. Germline V gene data show CDR1 as LNHDA and CDR2 as SQIVND (reference sequence). CDR3 loop: CASRSPGQGVYEQFF. For the CDR3, the DNA is TGTGCCAGTAGGTCGCCGGGACAGGGGGTGTATGAGCAGTTCTTC.

This chain connects TRBV27 to TRBJ2-1; a possible D gene is TRBD2 (6 bases). Germline CDR1 MNHEY, CDR2 SMNVEV (reference sequence). The V gene lost 5 bases and the J gene lost 5 bases, with 19 bases spanning the gap. The CDR3 is 16 residues long. The CDR3 is CASSLPGRGTNNEQFF. As DNA, the CDR3 is TGTGCCAGCAGTCTACCGGGACGGGGGACGAACAATGAGCAGTTCTTC.

This sequence joins TRBV5-1 and TRBJ2-3; TRBD1 is a possible D gene (6 bases). This CDR3 has 13 amino acids. Trimming cost V 0 bases and J 4 bases, with 6 bases left between them. Germline V gene lookup returns CDR1 SGHRS and CDR2 YFSETQ. Here the CDR3 DNA reads TGCGCCAGCAGCTTGGAGGGGGCAGATACGCAGTATTTT. Protein sequence: CASSLEGADTQYF.

The gene calls are TRBV29-1 and TRBJ2-7, with 8 bases lining up with TRBD2. The CDR3 has 15 amino acids. The V gene's germline CDR1 is SQVTM and CDR2 ANQGSEA. The V and J ends lost 3 bases and 0 bases, in that order; junction bases with no gene match: 7. In DNA, the CDR3 is TGCAGCGTTGAGGGGGTAGCGGGGTCCTCCTACGAGCAGTACTTC. This sequence encodes CSVEGVAGSSYEQYF.

The chain combines TRBV7-8 with TRBJ1-3, with a tentative D call TRBD1 (5 bases). The V gene's germline CDR1 is SGHVS and CDR2 FQNEAQ. V was clipped by 5 bases and J by 3 bases, with 14 bases between them. CDR3 size: 15 residues. This chain's CDR3 is CASSVIPGFGNTIYF. The DNA of the CDR3 is TGTGCCAGCAGCGTAATCCCAGGGTTTGGAAACACCATATATTTT.

CDR3 DNA sequence: TGTGCCTGGGGACTTATCGCCTACGAGCAGTACTTC. This translates into CAWGLIAYEQYF. This chain uses TRBV30 with TRBJ2-5; possibly TRBD2 for D (5 bases). Matching the DNA end better, TRBJ2-7 makes the J call doubtful. The CDR3 has 12 amino acids. Germline loops: CDR1 GTSNPN, CDR2 SVGIG (reference sequence).

The chain is built from TRBV7-2 and TRBJ1-1; 7 nucleotides line up with TRBD1. The V gene end was trimmed by 1 base and the J gene end by 1 base; junction bases not matched to a gene: 3. CDR1 SGHTA and CDR2 FQGNSA come from the germline V gene. This CDR3 contains 15 residues. The CDR3 loop reads CASSLEGQTNTEAFF. In nucleotides, the CDR3 is TGTGCCAGCAGCTTAGAGGGACAGACGAACACTGAAGCTTTCTTT.

CDR3 sequence: CASSPRTGSGYGYTF. For the CDR3, the DNA is TGCGCCAGCAGCCCAAGGACAGGGTCGGGCTATGGCTACACCTTC. This rearrangement joins TRBV5-1 to TRBJ1-2; the match to TRBD1 covers 8 bases. Unmatched junction bases numbered 9, after V lost 4 bases and J lost 4 bases. CDR3 size: 15 residues. Germline CDR1 and CDR2: SGHRS and YFSETQ.

This clone has only a few counts. The rearrangement joins TRBV7-2 to TRBJ1-2; D gene unclear. The CDR3 covers 13 residues. Germline CDR1 and CDR2: SGHTA and FQGNSA. V dropped 2 bases and J dropped 4 bases, with 8 bases sitting between them. As DNA, the CDR3 is TGTGCCAGCAGCTTAAACCCGGGCTATGGCTACACCTTC. It encodes CASSLNPGYGYTF.

The CDR3 protein is CASTPGGNTIYF. For the CDR3, the DNA is TGTGCCAGCACCCCGGGAGGAAACACCATATATTTT. The chain links TRBV25-1 to TRBJ1-3; no definite D call. Germline CDR1 MGHDK, CDR2 SYGVNS. Trimming removed 7 bases from V and 4 bases from J, with 8 bases in between. CDR3 length: 12 amino acids.

V usage is TRBV28 and J usage is TRBJ1-2, with TRBD1 matching 7 bases. CDR3 length equals 16 residues. Looked up from germline, CDR1 is MDHEN and CDR2 is SYDVKM. Unmatched junction bases numbered 11, after V lost 7 bases and J lost 0 bases. This CDR3 reads CASIPPTGEANYGYTF. CDR3 coding DNA: TGTGCCAGCATCCCCCCCACAGGGGAAGCTAACTATGGCTACACCTTC.